This TCR beta chain was recorded in a study of blood T cell repertoires in COVID-19. Study context: Researchers got acute and convalescent COVID-19 samples from the United States, Italy and Spain. Sources were T cells, B-cell-depleted T cells, or PBMCs; the material itself was cDNA or gDNA.

Authors' data handling: Nucleated cell counts were estimated from reference gene primer amplification. Sequencing used immunoSEQ multiplex PCR; TCRdb keeps in-frame clones, though not all of them. V and J calls and clone size are given by that table; D and trimming were obtained from the DNA. This sample yields approximately 300,000 clones, of which roughly 90% are seen a single time; approximately 4.2% belongs to the top ten. Germline V gene sequence: CDR1 SGHTA, CDR2 FQGTGA. V trimming: 3 bases; J trimming: 7 bases; junction bases outside the gene matches: 5. This CDR3 region has 13 residues. Sequencing input: peripheral blood. The origin of this receptor is a man between 35 and 55 years old with acute or convalescent COVID-19. The V gene is TRBV7-3, the J gene TRBJ2-7; TRBD1 matches 8 bases. This chain's CDR3 is CASSFQGAGEQYF. DNA for the CDR3: TGTGCCAGCAGCTTCCAGGGGGCAGGGGAGCAGTACTTC.